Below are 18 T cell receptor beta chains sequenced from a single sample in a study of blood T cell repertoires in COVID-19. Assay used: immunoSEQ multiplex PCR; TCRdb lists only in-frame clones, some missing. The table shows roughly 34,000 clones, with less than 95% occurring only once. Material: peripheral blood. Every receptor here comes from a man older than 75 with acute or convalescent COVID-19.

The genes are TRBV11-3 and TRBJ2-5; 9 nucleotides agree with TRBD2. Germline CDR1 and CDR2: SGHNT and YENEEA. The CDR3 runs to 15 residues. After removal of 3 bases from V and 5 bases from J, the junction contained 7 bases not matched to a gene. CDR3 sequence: CASSFGGGATETQYF. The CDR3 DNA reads TGTGCCAGCAGCTTCGGCGGGGGGGCTACCGAGACCCAGTACTTC.

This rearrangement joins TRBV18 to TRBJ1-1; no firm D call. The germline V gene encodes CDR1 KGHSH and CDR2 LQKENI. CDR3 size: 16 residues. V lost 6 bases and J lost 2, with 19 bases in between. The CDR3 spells CASSGGLTFFNTEAFF. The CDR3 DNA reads TGTGCCAGCTCCGGCGGGCTTACTTTCTTTAACACTGAAGCTTTCTTT.

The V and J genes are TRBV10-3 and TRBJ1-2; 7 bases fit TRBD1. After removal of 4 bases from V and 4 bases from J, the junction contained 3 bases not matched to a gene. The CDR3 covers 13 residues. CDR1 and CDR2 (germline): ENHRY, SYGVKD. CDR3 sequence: CAISGAGGYGYTF. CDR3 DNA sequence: TGTGCCATCAGTGGGGCAGGGGGCTATGGCTACACCTTC.

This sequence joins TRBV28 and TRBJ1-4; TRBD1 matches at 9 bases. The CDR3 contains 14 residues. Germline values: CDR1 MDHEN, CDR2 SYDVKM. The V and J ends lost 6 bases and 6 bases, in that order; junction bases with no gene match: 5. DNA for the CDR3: TGTGCCAGCAGCCGGGACAGGGTGGATGAAAAACTGTTTTTT. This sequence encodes CASSRDRVDEKLFF.

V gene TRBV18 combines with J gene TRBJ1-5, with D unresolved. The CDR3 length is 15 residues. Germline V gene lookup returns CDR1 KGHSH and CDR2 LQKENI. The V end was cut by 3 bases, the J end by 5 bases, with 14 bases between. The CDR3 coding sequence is TGTGCCAGCTCACCCTCTGGACTGCTGGATCAGCCCCAGCATTTT. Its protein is CASSPSGLLDQPQHF.

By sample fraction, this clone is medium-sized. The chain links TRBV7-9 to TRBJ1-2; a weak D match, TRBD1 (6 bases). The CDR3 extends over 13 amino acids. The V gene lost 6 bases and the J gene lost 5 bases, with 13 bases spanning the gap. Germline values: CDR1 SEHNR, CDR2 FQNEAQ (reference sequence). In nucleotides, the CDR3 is TGTGCCAGCAGTTGGACAGAACTTTATGGCTACACCTTC. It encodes CASSWTELYGYTF. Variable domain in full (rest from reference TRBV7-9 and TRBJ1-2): DTGVSQNPRHKITKRGQNVTFRCDPISEHNRLYWYRQTLGQGPEFLTYFQNEAQLEKSRLLSDRFSAERPKGSFSTLEIQRTEQGDSAMYLCASSWTELYGYTFGSGTRLTVV.

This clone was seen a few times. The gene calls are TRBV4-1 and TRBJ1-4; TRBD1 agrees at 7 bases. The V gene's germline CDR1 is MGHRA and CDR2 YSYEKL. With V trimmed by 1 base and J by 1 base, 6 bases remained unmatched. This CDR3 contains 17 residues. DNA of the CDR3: TGCGCCAGCAGCCAAGTCTCAGGGGGTAGAACTAATGAAAAACTGTTTTTT. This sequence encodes CASSQVSGGRTNEKLFF.

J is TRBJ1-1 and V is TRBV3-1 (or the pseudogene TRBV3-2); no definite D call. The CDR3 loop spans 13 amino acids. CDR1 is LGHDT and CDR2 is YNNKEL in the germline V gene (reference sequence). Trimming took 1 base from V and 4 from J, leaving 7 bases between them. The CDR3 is CASSQVAGTEAFF. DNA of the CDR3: TGTGCCAGCAGCCAAGTTGCAGGCACTGAAGCTTTCTTT.

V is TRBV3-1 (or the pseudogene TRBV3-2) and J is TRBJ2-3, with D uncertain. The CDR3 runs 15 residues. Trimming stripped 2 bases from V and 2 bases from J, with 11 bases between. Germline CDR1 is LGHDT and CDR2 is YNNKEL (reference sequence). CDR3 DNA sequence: TGTGCCAGCAGCCAACGCTACCCCACCACAGATACGCAGTATTTT. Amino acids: CASSQRYPTTDTQYF.

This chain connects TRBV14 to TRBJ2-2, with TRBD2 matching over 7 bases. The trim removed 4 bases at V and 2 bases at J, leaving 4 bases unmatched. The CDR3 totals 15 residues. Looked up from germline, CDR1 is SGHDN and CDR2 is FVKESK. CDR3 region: CASSPGTKNTGELFF. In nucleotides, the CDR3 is TGTGCCAGCAGCCCCGGGACTAAAAACACCGGGGAGCTGTTTTTT.

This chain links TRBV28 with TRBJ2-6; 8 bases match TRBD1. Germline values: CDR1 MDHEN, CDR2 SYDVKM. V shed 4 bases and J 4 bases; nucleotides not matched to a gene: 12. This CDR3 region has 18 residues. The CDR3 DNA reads TGTGCCAGCAGTTGGGCCCCGGGACAGGTAACCGGGGCCAACGTCCTGACTTTC. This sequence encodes CASSWAPGQVTGANVLTF.

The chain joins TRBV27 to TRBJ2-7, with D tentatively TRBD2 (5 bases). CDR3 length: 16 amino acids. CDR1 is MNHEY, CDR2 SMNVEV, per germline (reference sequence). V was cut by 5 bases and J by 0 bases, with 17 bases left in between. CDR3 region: CASSGEQSPSSYEQYF. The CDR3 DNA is TGTGCCAGCAGTGGGGAGCAGTCCCCCAGCTCCTACGAGCAGTACTTC.

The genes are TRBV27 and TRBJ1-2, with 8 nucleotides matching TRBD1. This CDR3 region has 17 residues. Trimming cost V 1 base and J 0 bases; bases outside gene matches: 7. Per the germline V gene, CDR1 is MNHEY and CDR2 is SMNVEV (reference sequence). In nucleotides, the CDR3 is TGTGCCAGCAGTTTATTCGCAGGGGGCGTAGCTAACTATGGCTACACCTTC. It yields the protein CASSLFAGGVANYGYTF.

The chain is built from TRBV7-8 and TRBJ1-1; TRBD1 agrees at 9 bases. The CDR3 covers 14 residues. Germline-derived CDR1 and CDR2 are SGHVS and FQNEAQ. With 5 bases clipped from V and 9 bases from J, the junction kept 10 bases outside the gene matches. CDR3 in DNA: TGTGCCAGCAGCGCGGGGGACAGGGTCCCTAAAGCTTTCTTT. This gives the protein CASSAGDRVPKAFF.

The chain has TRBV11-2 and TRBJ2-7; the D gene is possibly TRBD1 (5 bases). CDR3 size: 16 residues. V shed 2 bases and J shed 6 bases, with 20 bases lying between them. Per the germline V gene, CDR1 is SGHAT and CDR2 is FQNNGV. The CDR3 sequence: CASSLPFFRVKPEQYF. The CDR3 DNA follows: TGTGCCAGCAGCTTACCGTTTTTCAGGGTTAAACCCGAGCAGTACTTC.

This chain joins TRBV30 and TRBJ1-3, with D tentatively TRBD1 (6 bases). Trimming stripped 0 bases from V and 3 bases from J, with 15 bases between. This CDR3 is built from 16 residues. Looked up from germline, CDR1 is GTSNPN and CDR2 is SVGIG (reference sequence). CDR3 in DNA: TGTGCCTGGAGTGTACTTTCTGGGGGCAATGGAAACACCATATATTTT. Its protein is CAWSVLSGGNGNTIYF.

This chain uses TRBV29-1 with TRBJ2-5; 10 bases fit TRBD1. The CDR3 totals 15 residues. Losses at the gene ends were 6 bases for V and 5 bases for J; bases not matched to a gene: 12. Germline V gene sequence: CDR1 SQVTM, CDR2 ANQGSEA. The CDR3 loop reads CSVKTRQGARETQYF. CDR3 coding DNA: TGCAGCGTCAAAACTAGACAGGGGGCCAGGGAGACCCAGTACTTC.

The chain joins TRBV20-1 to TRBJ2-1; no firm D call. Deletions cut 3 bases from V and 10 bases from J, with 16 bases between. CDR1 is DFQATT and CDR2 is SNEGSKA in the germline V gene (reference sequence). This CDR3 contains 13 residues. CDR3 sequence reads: CSASASWAPEQFF. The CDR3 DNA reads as TGCAGTGCTAGTGCTTCGTGGGCGCCGGAGCAGTTCTTC.